This TCR beta chain was recovered during a study of human T cells and chemical hapten exposure. Time point here: patch test 3, about 24 weeks after DPC sensitization. The treatment here: therapeutic diphenylcyclopropenone sensitization with weekly scalp DPC. Alopecia patients between 18 and 70 years old and suitable for DPC were used as donors. The CDR3 extends over 12 amino acids. The germline V and J ends were trimmed by 5 bases and 8 bases, with 10 bases remaining between them. The germline V gene has CDR1 SGHTA and CDR2 FQGNSA. This clonotype has only a few counts. Its antigen is not known. Study-wide findings and caveats: With patch test score, the counts of PT1 expanded TCRs showed a positive correlation. TCRs above 1 in 1000 frequency did not change with DPC sensitization.

Per the original methods: Samples had a median of 95,638 TCRs, ranging roughly 23,224 to 690,600. Each CDR3 protein is one row after TCRdb ran MiXCR on the RACE reads. These V and J calls originate from TCRdb's pipeline instead of the authors' own analysis. The data show roughly 60,000 distinct CDR3 sequences, 9.5% to 15% seen once. Specimen: whole blood, collected in connection with sensitization to the hapten diphenylcyclopropenone (DPC). The chain joins TRBV7-2 to TRBJ2-1; D not resolved. The TCR originated in a young man with alopecia areata. Some clones in this sample may be carry-over from other donors' samples. The CDR3 DNA is TGTGCCAGCAGCCTCGATCTGGATGAGCAGTTCTTC. Translated: CASSLDLDEQFF. The full variable domain, with the rest looked up from reference TRBV7-2 and TRBJ2-1, is GAGVSQSPSNKVTEKGKDVELRCDPISGHTALYWYRQSLGQGLEFLIYFQGNSAPDKSGLPSDRFSAERTGGSVSTLTIQRTQQEDSAVYLCASSLDLDEQFFGPGTRLTVL.